The present T cell receptor beta chain was sequenced within a study of CD8 T cells in Susac syndrome. The CDR3 length is 15 residues. Trimming took 6 bases from V and 1 from J, leaving 18 bases between them. Germline V CDR1 and CDR2: DFQATT, SNEGSKA (reference sequence). RNA, at about 0.5 to 1 ug, was reverse transcribed with random hexamers. MiXCR, run by TCRdb on the immunoSEQ multiplex PCR reads, gives a single entry per CDR3 protein. Of around 100,000 distinct CDR3 sequences in the sample, about 95% were seen once. Sequencing was performed on CD8+ T cells from PBMCs. The chain links TRBV20-1 to TRBJ1-1; possible D gene TRBD1, 5 bases. This receptor was identified in a human donor with Susac syndrome. CDR3 coding DNA: TGCAGTGCCTCATGGAGGGAAGGGACGAACACTGAAGCTTTCTTT. This codes for CSASWREGTNTEAFF.